This is a list of T cell receptor beta chains from one sample in a study of preoperative IRX-2 immunotherapy in early breast cancer. Repertoires were generated with immunoSEQ multiplex PCR, while TCRdb's copy carries only in-frame clones and drops some. Among under 35,000 clones listed, about four fifths were seen once. This specimen was collected from a patient treated with IRX-2 immunotherapy. The receptors derive from a human donor with breast cancer. CDR3s include the opening cysteine and the closing phenylalanine or tryptophan. A D gene is named only where the DNA matches it firmly. Expanded clones are given a class, and other clones once, few, many or no size at all.

abundance: -; len: 14; j_gene: TRBJ2-7; v_gene: TRBV5-4; d_gene: -; CDR3aa: CASSVRDHAYEQYF; CDR3nt: TGTGCCAGCAGCGTCCGGGACCATGCCTACGAGCAGTACTTC
abundance: -; len: 12; j_gene: TRBJ1-1; v_gene: TRBV29-1; d_gene: TRBD1; CDR3aa: CSAALGQGQAFF; CDR3nt: TGCAGCGCCGCCCTCGGACAGGGACAAGCTTTCTTT
abundance: -; len: 15; j_gene: TRBJ2-5; v_gene: TRBV18; d_gene: TRBD1; CDR3aa: CASSLGTGGQETQYF; CDR3nt: TGTGCCAGCTCCCTAGGGACAGGGGGCCAAGAGACCCAGTACTTC
abundance: few; len: 15; j_gene: TRBJ2-1; v_gene: TRBV6-8; d_gene: TRBD2; CDR3aa: CASSPLAGGYNEQFF; CDR3nt: TGTGCCAGCAGCCCGCTAGCGGGGGGATACAATGAGCAGTTCTTC
abundance: -; len: 16; j_gene: TRBJ2-1; v_gene: TRBV11-3; d_gene: TRBD2; CDR3aa: CASSSRLAGSGDEQFF; CDR3nt: TGTGCCAGCAGCTCTCGACTAGCGGGATCAGGCGATGAGCAGTTCTTC
abundance: -; len: 17; j_gene: TRBJ1-5; v_gene: TRBV11-3; d_gene: -; CDR3aa: CASSTGPVATSNQPQHF; CDR3nt: TGTGCCAGCAGCACGGGGCCCGTAGCTACAAGCAATCAGCCCCAGCATTTT
abundance: once; len: 12; j_gene: TRBJ2-1; v_gene: TRBV28; d_gene: -; CDR3aa: CASSTVVALQFF; CDR3nt: TGTGCCAGCAGTACGGTCGTCGCCCTGCAGTTCTTC
abundance: once; len: 15; j_gene: TRBJ2-7; v_gene: TRBV6-8; d_gene: TRBD2; CDR3aa: CASSWGLERPYEQYF; CDR3nt: TGTGCCAGCAGTTGGGGACTAGAGAGACCCTACGAGCAGTACTTC
abundance: few; len: 18; j_gene: TRBJ2-7; v_gene: TRBV11-3; d_gene: TRBD2; CDR3aa: CASSLGLAGGPGPYEQYF; CDR3nt: TGTGCCAGCAGCTTGGGACTAGCGGGGGGCCCCGGGCCTTACGAGCAGTACTTC
abundance: -; len: 14; j_gene: TRBJ1-1; v_gene: TRBV6-8; d_gene: -; CDR3aa: CASNLRRGDTEAFF; CDR3nt: TGTGCCAGCAACTTAAGGCGGGGGGACACTGAAGCTTTCTTT
abundance: -; len: 20; j_gene: TRBJ1-4; v_gene: TRBV11-3; d_gene: -; CDR3aa: CASSSSSWSLRGFPRRKTVF; CDR3nt: TGTGCCAGCAGCTCATCTAGTTGGTCACTAAGAGGTTTCCCCAGGAGGAAAACTGTTTTT
abundance: -; len: 14; j_gene: TRBJ1-4; v_gene: TRBV6-8; d_gene: TRBD1; CDR3aa: CASTRDRENEKLFF; CDR3nt: TGTGCCAGCACCCGGGACAGGGAAAATGAAAAACTGTTTTTT
abundance: -; len: 13; j_gene: TRBJ2-1; v_gene: TRBV30; d_gene: -; CDR3aa: CAWTRDSYNEQFF; CDR3nt: TGTGCCTGGACCCGGGACTCATACAATGAGCAGTTCTTC
abundance: -; len: 14; j_gene: TRBJ1-1; v_gene: TRBV22-1; d_gene: -; CDR3aa: CASRAGQVNTEAFF; CDR3nt: TGTGCCAGCAGGGCGGGACAGGTGAACACTGAAGCTTTCTTT
abundance: -; len: 15; j_gene: TRBJ1-3; v_gene: TRBV1; d_gene: -; CDR3aa: CASSPLGPSGNTIYF; CDR3nt: TGCGCCAGCAGCCCACTAGGTCCCTCTGGAAACACCATATATTTT
abundance: -; len: 16; j_gene: TRBJ1-6; v_gene: TRBV11-3; d_gene: -; CDR3aa: CASSLTRTSYNSPLHF; CDR3nt: TGTGCCAGCAGCTTGACAAGGACATCTTATAATTCACCCCTCCACTTT
abundance: -; len: 14; j_gene: TRBJ2-1; v_gene: TRBV18; d_gene: -; CDR3aa: CASSRTGMNNEQFF; CDR3nt: TGTGCCAGCTCACGTACCGGGATGAACAATGAGCAGTTCTTC
abundance: -; len: 15; j_gene: TRBJ1-6; v_gene: TRBV11-3; d_gene: -; CDR3aa: CASSLYVANNSPLHF; CDR3nt: TGTGCCAGCAGCTTGTATGTAGCTAATAATTCACCCCTCCACTTT
abundance: -; len: 14; j_gene: TRBJ2-2; v_gene: TRBV29-1; d_gene: -; CDR3aa: CSVSPSGSTGELFF; CDR3nt: TGCAGCGTTAGTCCATCCGGGAGCACCGGGGAGCTGTTTTTT
abundance: -; len: 16; j_gene: TRBJ2-4; v_gene: TRBV11-3; d_gene: -; CDR3aa: CASSSGAGLAKNIQYF; CDR3nt: TGTGCCAGCAGCTCCGGGGCAGGGTTAGCCAAAAACATTCAGTACTTC
abundance: once; len: 13; j_gene: TRBJ1-2; v_gene: TRBV19; d_gene: -; CDR3aa: CASSIGGVYGYTF; CDR3nt: TGTGCCAGTAGTATAGGAGGAGTTTACGGCTACACCTTC
abundance: once; len: 13; j_gene: TRBJ1-6; v_gene: TRBV30; d_gene: TRBD1; CDR3aa: CALTGTAISPLYF; CDR3nt: TGTGCCTTGACCGGGACAGCAATTTCACCCCTCTACTTT
abundance: -; len: 17; j_gene: TRBJ2-7; v_gene: TRBV11-3; d_gene: -; CDR3aa: CASSLDWGSQERYEQYF; CDR3nt: TGTGCCAGCAGCTTAGACTGGGGTAGTCAGGAGCGCTACGAGCAGTACTTC
abundance: -; len: 15; j_gene: TRBJ2-5; v_gene: TRBV6-8; d_gene: -; CDR3aa: CASSFQGFGLETQYF; CDR3nt: TGTGCCAGCAGTTTCCAGGGGTTTGGGTTAGAGACCCAGTACTTC
abundance: -; len: 14; j_gene: TRBJ1-2; v_gene: TRBV2; d_gene: -; CDR3aa: CASSSIRRNYGYTF; CDR3nt: TGTGCCAGCAGCAGCATCCGCCGCAACTATGGCTACACCTTC
abundance: -; len: 15; j_gene: TRBJ1-6; v_gene: TRBV7-1; d_gene: -; CDR3aa: CASSVMGQGSSPLHF; CDR3nt: TGTGCCAGCAGCGTGATGGGGCAGGGAAGTTCACCCCTCCACTTT
abundance: once; len: 14; j_gene: TRBJ1-3; v_gene: TRBV7-1; d_gene: -; CDR3aa: CASSLSGVGNTIYF; CDR3nt: TGTGCCAGCAGCTTATCCGGGGTCGGAAACACCATATATTTT
abundance: -; len: 14; j_gene: TRBJ2-2; v_gene: TRBV7-4; d_gene: -; CDR3aa: CASSSQRTTGELFF; CDR3nt: TGTGCCAGCAGCTCCCAAAGGACCACCGGGGAGCTGTTTTTT
abundance: -; len: 16; j_gene: TRBJ1-2; v_gene: TRBV11-3; d_gene: TRBD1; CDR3aa: CASSFGHRGASYGYTF; CDR3nt: TGTGCCAGCAGCTTTGGCCACAGGGGTGCTTCCTATGGCTACACCTTC
abundance: -; len: 13; j_gene: TRBJ1-5; v_gene: TRBV29-1; d_gene: -; CDR3aa: CSVGGTFSGPQHF; CDR3nt: TGCAGCGTTGGGGGGACGTTCTCCGGGCCCCAGCATTTT
abundance: -; len: 14; j_gene: TRBJ2-7; v_gene: TRBV6-8; d_gene: TRBD1; CDR3aa: CASSYLGTGIEQYF; CDR3nt: TGTGCCAGCAGTTACTTGGGGACAGGGATCGAGCAGTACTTC
abundance: -; len: 14; j_gene: TRBJ2-3; v_gene: TRBV19; d_gene: -; CDR3aa: CASSIKRHTDTQYF; CDR3nt: TGTGCCAGTAGTATCAAGCGGCACACAGATACGCAGTATTTT
abundance: -; len: 17; j_gene: TRBJ2-7; v_gene: TRBV15; d_gene: TRBD2; CDR3aa: CATSREGLAGGSYEQYF; CDR3nt: TGTGCCACCAGCAGAGAAGGTCTAGCGGGGGGGTCCTACGAGCAGTACTTC
abundance: -; len: 16; j_gene: TRBJ1-1; v_gene: TRBV7-6; d_gene: -; CDR3aa: CASSFELIVRGTEAFF; CDR3nt: TGTGCCAGCAGCTTCGAGTTAATTGTTCGCGGCACTGAAGCTTTCTTT
abundance: few; len: 16; j_gene: TRBJ2-7; v_gene: TRBV11-3; d_gene: TRBD1; CDR3aa: CASSLGAGGDSYEQYF; CDR3nt: TGTGCCAGCAGCTTAGGGGCAGGGGGTGACTCCTACGAGCAGTACTTC
abundance: -; len: 14; j_gene: TRBJ2-7; v_gene: TRBV12-1; d_gene: -; CDR3aa: CASSLGQTSYEQYF; CDR3nt: TGTGCCAGCAGCCTAGGACAGACGTCCTACGAGCAGTACTTC
abundance: -; len: 15; j_gene: TRBJ1-6; v_gene: TRBV11-3; d_gene: -; CDR3aa: CASSLMARLNSPLHF; CDR3nt: TGTGCCAGCAGCTTGATGGCGCGTCTCAATTCACCCCTCCACTTT
abundance: -; len: 14; j_gene: TRBJ2-1; v_gene: TRBV7-1; d_gene: TRBD2; CDR3aa: CASTRGDSYNEQFF; CDR3nt: TGTGCCAGCACCCGGGGGGACTCCTACAATGAGCAGTTCTTC